This T cell receptor (beta chain) was documented in a study of blood T cell repertoires in COVID-19. The CDR3 loop spans 13 amino acids. V was pared by 6 bases and J by 8 bases, with 9 bases of the junction left unmatched. Germline assignment: CDR1 MNHEY and CDR2 SMNVEV (reference sequence). Sequenced by immunoSEQ multiplex PCR; TCRdb stores in-frame clones only, minus some. Of about 480,000 clones in the sample, 89% were seen once. The sample consisted of peripheral blood. The chain couples TRBV27 to TRBJ1-2; 7 nucleotides align to TRBD1. The sequence derives from a man younger than 30 with COVID-19, enrolled during active disease. The CDR3 DNA follows: TGTGCCAGCAGGTCACAGGGGCATAGGGGCTACACCTTC. Amino acids: CASRSQGHRGYTF.